This entry lists 26 T cell receptor beta chains sequenced from one sample in a study of Graves' ophthalmopathy and Graves' hyperthyroidism. RNA transcripts yielded amplified TCR beta CDR3 regions. HTBI primers were used in a first-round RT-PCR, which preceded a second-round multiplex PCR. TCRdb called the multiplex PCR reads again in MiXCR, with one record for every CDR3 protein. The sample lists about 700,000 distinct CDR3 sequences; roughly two fifths were seen once. The sample taken for sequencing was peripheral blood. All receptors derive from an adult man with Graves' ophthalmopathy.

As to this clonotype: One end of the junction varies from germline; a read error may be responsible. The V gene is TRBV5-1, the J gene TRBJ1-1; D ambiguous. The CDR3 contains 15 residues. CDR1 is SGHRS, CDR2 YFSETQ, per germline. The CDR3 sequence is CASGLESGWNTEAFF. DNA for the CDR3: TGCGCCAGCGGCTTGGAGTCGGGGTGGAACACTGAAGCTTTCTTT.

This clonotype was seen repeatedly, ten times or more. The rearrangement uses TRBV2 and TRBJ2-7, with TRBD2 matching 8 bases. After removal of 2 bases from V and 6 bases from J, the junction contained 6 bases not matched to a gene. This CDR3 region has 14 residues. The germline CDR1 and CDR2 sequences are SNHLY and FYNNEI. CDR3 amino acids: CASSEILAGGEQYF. In DNA form, the CDR3 reads TGTGCCAGCAGTGAAATTCTCGCGGGAGGCGAGCAGTACTTC.

This chain connects TRBV10-3 to TRBJ2-7, with D uncertain. Germline-derived CDR1 and CDR2 are ENHRY and SYGVKD. This CDR3 comprises 13 residues. V lost 0 bases and J 0 bases, leaving 3 bases between the germline ends. The CDR3 coding sequence is TGTGCCATCAGTGAGTCTTCCTCCTACGAGCAGTACTTC. Translated, it gives CAISESSSYEQYF.

This clonotype was found many times. The CDR3 spells CSARDRQETQYF. In DNA form, the CDR3 reads TGCAGTGCTAGGGACAGGCAAGAGACCCAGTACTTC. The chain carries TRBV20-1 and TRBJ2-5; 7 bases map to TRBD1. V dropped 3 bases and J dropped 2; count of bases not matched to a gene: 0. The CDR3 is 12 residues long. Germline lookup yields CDR1 DFQATT and CDR2 SNEGSKA (reference sequence).

V and J are TRBV7-9 and TRBJ2-2; D is undetermined. V was trimmed by 9 bases and J by 3 bases, leaving 14 bases between them. This CDR3 contains 14 residues. The V gene's germline CDR1 is SEHNR and CDR2 FQNEAQ (reference sequence). The CDR3 nucleotides are TGTGCCAGTACCCCCCTCGTGGACACCGGGGAGCTGTTTTTT. Protein product: CASTPLVDTGELFF.

In this sample, this clonotype turned up a few times. The chain employs TRBV7-9 and TRBJ2-7; 10 bases are a match to TRBD1. CDR3 length: 14 residues. Germline V gene lookup returns CDR1 SEHNR and CDR2 FQNEAQ (reference sequence). V lost 6 bases, J lost 2 bases, and 4 bases stayed unmatched. The CDR3 coding sequence is TGTGCCAGCAGGCGGACAGGGGGGACCTACGAGCAGTACTTC. This gives the protein CASRRTGGTYEQYF.

This clonotype was seen only a few times. This sequence joins TRBV13 and TRBJ2-5; TRBD1 is a possible D gene (6 bases). Trimming took off 2 bases at V and 3 bases at J, with 10 bases between the two ends. In germline, CDR1 is PRHDT, CDR2 FYEKMQ (reference sequence). CDR3 length equals 14 residues. The DNA of the CDR3 is TGTGCCAGCAGCTTACGGACAGAAAAAGAGACCCAGTACTTC. It codes for CASSLRTEKETQYF.

This clonotype was seen many times. The chain has TRBV2 and TRBJ1-6; 7 bases fit TRBD1. Germline lookup yields CDR1 SNHLY and CDR2 FYNNEI. V was clipped by 3 bases and J by 8 bases; unmatched bases: 10. The CDR3 is made up of 16 amino acids. The CDR3 reads CASSEWSEGADSPLHF. Written as DNA, the CDR3 is TGTGCCAGCAGTGAGTGGTCGGAGGGGGCGGATTCACCCCTCCACTTT.

CDR3 protein: CASSVSQGPEAFF. The CDR3 region has the DNA TGTGCCAGCAGCGTAAGTCAGGGCCCTGAAGCTTTCTTT. This chain uses TRBV9 with TRBJ1-1; D is perhaps TRBD1 (5 bases). The V end was cut by 1 base, the J end by 6 bases, with 10 bases between. The CDR3 covers 13 residues. CDR1 and CDR2 (germline): SGDLS, YYNGEE.

The gene calls are TRBV5-5 and TRBJ2-7; maybe TRBD1 (5 bases). V shed 4 bases and J shed 3 bases, with 14 bases lying between them. This CDR3 comprises 14 residues. Germline values: CDR1 SGHKS, CDR2 YYEKEE (reference sequence). The CDR3 sequence is CASSVDRDLYEQYF. The DNA of the CDR3 is TGTGCCAGCAGCGTAGACAGAGACCTCTACGAGCAGTACTTC.

The table lists this clonotype with many counts. The rearrangement joins TRBV7-2 to TRBJ2-7; D call uncertain. Trimming removed 4 bases at V and 0 bases at J, with 4 bases between. The length of the CDR3 is 12 residues. CDR1 is SGHTA and CDR2 is FQGNSA in the germline V gene. CDR3 region: CASSYYSYEQYF. The DNA of the CDR3 is TGTGCCAGCAGCTACTACTCCTACGAGCAGTACTTC.

This clonotype was found many times. The chain links TRBV20-1 to TRBJ2-7, with TRBD1 as a possible D gene (6 bases). CDR3 length: 13 residues. Per the germline V gene, CDR1 is DFQATT and CDR2 is SNEGSKA (reference sequence). The germline V and J ends were trimmed by 4 bases and 5 bases, with 15 bases remaining between them. The CDR3 DNA reads TGCAGTGCTACCCTAACAGGGAGTGACGAGCAGTACTTC. Translation: CSATLTGSDEQYF.

This chain connects TRBV11-2 to TRBJ1-6, with D unclear. The CDR3 contains 16 residues. Trimming shortened V by 5 bases and J by 8 bases, and 19 bases separated the two germline ends. Germline CDR1 and CDR2: SGHAT and FQNNGV. The CDR3 DNA reads as TGTGCCAGCAGCCAAGATGTCCCCCGAAGGGATTCACCCCTCCACTTT. Its translation: CASSQDVPRRDSPLHF. Variable domain in full (rest from reference TRBV11-2 and TRBJ1-6): EAGVAQSPRYKIIEKRQSVAFWCNPISGHATLYWYQQILGQGPKLLIQFQNNGVVDDSQLPKDRFSAERLKGVDSTLKIQPAKLEDSAVYLCASSQDVPRRDSPLHFGNGTRLTVT.

The gene calls are TRBV10-3 and TRBJ2-7, with 9 bases that match TRBD1. The CDR3 covers 13 residues. Germline lookup yields CDR1 ENHRY and CDR2 SYGVKD. J was trimmed by 3 bases and V by 4 bases; bases with no gene match: 1. The CDR3 sequence: CAISADRGYEQYF. CDR3 in DNA: TGTGCCATCAGTGCGGACAGGGGCTACGAGCAGTACTTC.

This chain uses TRBV6-6 with TRBJ1-5; a weak D match, TRBD1 (5 bases). In germline, CDR1 is MNHNY, CDR2 SVGAGI (reference sequence). V was cut by 5 bases and J by 1 base, with 18 bases left in between. The CDR3 runs 17 residues. The CDR3, as DNA: TGTGCCAGCAGTGAACGGAGACAGACGTACAGCAATCAGCCCCAGCATTTT. Residues: CASSERRQTYSNQPQHF.

This clonotype has a count of ten or more. The chain combines TRBV19 with TRBJ1-5; D unresolved. V was pared by 3 bases and J by 3 bases, with 12 bases between. The germline V gene has CDR1 LNHDA and CDR2 SQIVND (reference sequence). The length of the CDR3 is 15 residues. CDR3 DNA sequence: TGTGCCAGTAGTATGTCTTTGAGGACCAATCAGCCCCAGCATTTT. Residues: CASSMSLRTNQPQHF.

This CDR3 is CATKRGPQETQHF. The CDR3 nucleotides are TGTGCCACCAAACGGGGGCCCCAAGAGACCCAGCATTTT. The chain joins TRBV15 to TRBJ1-5; D is possibly TRBD1 (6 bases). Germline CDR1 reads LNHNV; CDR2 reads YYDKDF (reference sequence). The V and J ends lost 7 bases and 11 bases respectively, with 18 bases between them. This CDR3 has 13 residues.

This clonotype was observed at least ten times. The rearrangement joins TRBV19 to TRBJ1-6; possible D gene TRBD1, 5 bases. The CDR3 is made up of 14 amino acids. Germline CDR1 LNHDA, CDR2 SQIVND (reference sequence). Trimming cost V 9 bases and J 7 bases, with 16 bases left between them. Here the CDR3 reads CASQMGTGNSPLHF. The CDR3 DNA reads as TGTGCCAGCCAAATGGGGACGGGAAATTCACCCCTCCACTTT.

This clonotype was recorded at least ten times. The chain uses TRBV15 and TRBJ2-5, with TRBD2 matching 7 bases. The CDR3 extends over 16 amino acids. Germline V CDR1 and CDR2: LNHNV, YYDKDF (reference sequence). With V trimmed by 3 bases and J by 5 bases, 12 bases remained unmatched. CDR3 protein: CATSSHPVGGGETQYF. CDR3 sequence (DNA): TGTGCCACCAGCAGCCACCCGGTCGGGGGAGGGGAGACCCAGTACTTC.

This sequence joins TRBV7-9 and TRBJ2-7; tentatively, D is TRBD2 (7 bases). The CDR3 loop spans 16 amino acids. CDR1 SEHNR and CDR2 FQNEAQ come from the germline V gene (reference sequence). V lost 2 bases to trimming and J lost 3 bases, with 17 bases between them. The CDR3 sequence: CASSLIAGGPSYEQYF. CDR3 in DNA: TGTGCCAGCAGCTTAATAGCCGGGGGGCCCAGCTACGAGCAGTACTTC.

The rearrangement links TRBV19 to TRBJ2-2; TRBD1 matches 9 bases. The junction had 5 bases not matched to a gene; V was cut back by 6 bases and J by 6 bases. The CDR3 covers 14 residues. Germline CDR1 reads LNHDA; CDR2 reads SQIVND (reference sequence). The CDR3 spells CASSHRGRPGELFF. CDR3 DNA sequence: TGTGCCAGTAGCCACAGGGGGCGCCCCGGGGAGCTGTTTTTT.

J is TRBJ2-5 and V is TRBV20-1; the D gene is possibly TRBD1 (5 bases). The germline gives CDR1 DFQATT, CDR2 SNEGSKA (reference sequence). Trimming cost V 5 bases and J 6 bases, with 19 bases left between them. The CDR3 is 14 residues long. In nucleotides, the CDR3 is TGCAGTGCTCCTTCAGGGTCGCTAGTAAAGACCCAGTACTTC. Protein: CSAPSGSLVKTQYF.

The V call is TRBV6-6, the J call TRBJ2-7, with 7 bases identical to TRBD1. The CDR3 is 14 amino acids. Germline lookup yields CDR1 MNHNY and CDR2 SVGAGI (reference sequence). V was pared by 6 bases and J by 2 bases, with 7 bases of the junction left unmatched. The CDR3 nucleotides are TGTGCCAGCAGATCGACAGGGTCGACCTACGAGCAGTACTTC. Its translation: CASRSTGSTYEQYF.

With regard to this clonotype: It may be a read error: a sequence one base away is much more abundant. The chain links TRBV29-1 to TRBJ2-7; D tentatively fits TRBD1 or TRBD2 (5 bases each). V was shortened by 7 bases and J by 0 bases, with 19 bases between the two germline ends. Germline V lookup: CDR1 SQVTM, CDR2 ANQGSEA. CDR3 length: 15 amino acids. The CDR3 sequence: CSANDRDRSSYEQYF. CDR3 DNA: TGCAGCGCGAACGACCGGGACCGCTCCTCCTACGAGCAGTACTTC.

CDR3 region: CASSPVGREESTDTQYF. In nucleotides, the CDR3 is TGTGCCAGCAGCCCCGTAGGGCGGGAGGAGTCTACGGATACGCAGTATTTT. The chain uses TRBV7-9 and TRBJ2-3, with 8 bases identical to TRBD2. Trimming cost V 5 bases and J 6 bases; bases outside gene matches: 16. Germline assignment: CDR1 SEHNR and CDR2 FQNEAQ (reference sequence). The CDR3 covers 17 residues.

The chain combines TRBV19 with TRBJ1-2; 10 bases agree with TRBD1. Germline CDR1 LNHDA, CDR2 SQIVND (reference sequence). The CDR3 extends over 15 amino acids. V trimming: 5 bases; J trimming: 4 bases; junction bases outside the gene matches: 7. The CDR3 nucleotides are TGTGCCAGTAGTCGCGGGACAGGGGACCCCTATGGCTACACCTTC. Translated: CASSRGTGDPYGYTF.